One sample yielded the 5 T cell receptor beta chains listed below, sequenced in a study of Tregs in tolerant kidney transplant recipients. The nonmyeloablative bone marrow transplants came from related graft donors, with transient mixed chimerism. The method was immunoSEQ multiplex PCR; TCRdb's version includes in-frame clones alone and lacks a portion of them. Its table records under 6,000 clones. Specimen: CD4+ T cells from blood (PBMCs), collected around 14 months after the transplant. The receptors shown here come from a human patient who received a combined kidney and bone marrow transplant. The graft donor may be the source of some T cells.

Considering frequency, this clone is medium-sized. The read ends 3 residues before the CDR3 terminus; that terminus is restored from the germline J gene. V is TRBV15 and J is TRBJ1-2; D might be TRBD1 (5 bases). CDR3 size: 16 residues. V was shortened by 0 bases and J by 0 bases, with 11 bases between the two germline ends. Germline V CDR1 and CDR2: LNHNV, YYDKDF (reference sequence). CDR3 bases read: TGTGCCACCAGCAGAGATATCGGCAGGGCTAACTATGGC. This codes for CATSRDIGRANYG. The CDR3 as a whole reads CATSRDIGRANYGYTF.

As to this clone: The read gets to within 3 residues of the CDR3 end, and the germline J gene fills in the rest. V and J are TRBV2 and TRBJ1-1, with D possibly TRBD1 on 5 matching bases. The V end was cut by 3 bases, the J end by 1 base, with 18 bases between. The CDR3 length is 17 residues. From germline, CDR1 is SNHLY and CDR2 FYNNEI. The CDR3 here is CASSDTEQQARNTEAFF. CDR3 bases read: TGTGCCAGCAGTGACACGGAACAACAGGCAAGGAACACTGAA.

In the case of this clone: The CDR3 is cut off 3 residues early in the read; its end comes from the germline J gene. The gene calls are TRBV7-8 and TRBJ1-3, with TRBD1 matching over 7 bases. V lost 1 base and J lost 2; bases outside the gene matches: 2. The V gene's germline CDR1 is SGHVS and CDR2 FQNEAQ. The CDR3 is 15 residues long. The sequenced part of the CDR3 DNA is TGTGCCAGCAGCTTAGTAACAGGGGCTGGAAACACC. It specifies CASSLVTGAGNT. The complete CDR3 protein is CASSLVTGAGNTIYF.

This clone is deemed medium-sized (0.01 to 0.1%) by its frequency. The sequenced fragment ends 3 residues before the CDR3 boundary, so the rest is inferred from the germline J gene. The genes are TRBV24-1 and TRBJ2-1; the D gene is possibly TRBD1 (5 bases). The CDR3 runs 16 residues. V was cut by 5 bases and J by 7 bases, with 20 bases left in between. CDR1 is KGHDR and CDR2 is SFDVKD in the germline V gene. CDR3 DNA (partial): TGTGCCACCAGTGGCCGTGGGCAGGGCGTTCGGAATGAG. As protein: CATSGRGQGVRNE. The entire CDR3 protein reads CATSGRGQGVRNEQFF.

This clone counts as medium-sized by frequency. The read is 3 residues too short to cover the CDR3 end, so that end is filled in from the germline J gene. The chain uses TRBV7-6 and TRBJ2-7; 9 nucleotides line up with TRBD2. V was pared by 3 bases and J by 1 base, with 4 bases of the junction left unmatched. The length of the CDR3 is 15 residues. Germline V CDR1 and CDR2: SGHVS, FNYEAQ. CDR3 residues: CASSLGTSGSYEQYF. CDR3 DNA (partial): TGTGCCAGCAGCTTGGGAACTAGCGGGTCCTACGAG.